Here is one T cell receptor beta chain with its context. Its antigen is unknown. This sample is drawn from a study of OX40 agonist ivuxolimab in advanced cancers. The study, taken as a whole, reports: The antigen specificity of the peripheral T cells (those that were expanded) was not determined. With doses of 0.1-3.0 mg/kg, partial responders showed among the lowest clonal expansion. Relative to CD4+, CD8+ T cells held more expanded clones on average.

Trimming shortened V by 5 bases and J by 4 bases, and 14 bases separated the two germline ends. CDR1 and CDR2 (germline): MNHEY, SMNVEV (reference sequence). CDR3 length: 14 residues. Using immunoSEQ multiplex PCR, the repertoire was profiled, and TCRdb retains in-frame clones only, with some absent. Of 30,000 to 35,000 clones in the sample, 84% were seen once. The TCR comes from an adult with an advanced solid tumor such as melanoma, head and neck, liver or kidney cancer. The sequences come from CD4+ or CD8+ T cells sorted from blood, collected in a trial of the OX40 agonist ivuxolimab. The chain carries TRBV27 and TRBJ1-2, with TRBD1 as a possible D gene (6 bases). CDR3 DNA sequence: TGTGCCAGCAGTATGGGGGGGCGCGGCTATGGCTACACCTTC. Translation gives CASSMGGRGYGYTF.